This TCR beta chain came from a study of blood T cell repertoires in COVID-19. Germline V CDR1 and CDR2: SGHNT, YYREEE (reference sequence). V lost 0 bases and J lost 3, with 10 bases in between. CDR3 length: 16 residues. The repertoire was sequenced with immunoSEQ multiplex PCR; TCRdb's copy has only in-frame clones and lacks some. The sample holds roughly 140,000 clones, roughly 80% seen once. What was sequenced was peripheral blood. This TCR was sampled from a human donor in a cohort sampled during active COVID-19. The chain links TRBV5-4 to TRBJ2-6; no clear D. CDR3 nucleotide sequence: TGTGCCAGCAGCTTGGCGGGTGGTTTTGGGGCCAACGTCCTGACTTTC. Translating it yields CASSLAGGFGANVLTF.